This entry lists 18 T cell receptor beta chains sequenced from one sample in a study of blood T cell repertoires in COVID-19. Data came from immunoSEQ multiplex PCR; TCRdb stores just in-frame clones and leaves some out. The sample holds about 480,000 clones, 80% to 90% seen once. The sequencing sample was made of PBMCs or T cells enriched from blood (not recorded which). All receptors derive from a woman aged 60-75 years who had recovered from COVID-19.

The chain carries TRBV19 and TRBJ1-3; no clear D. From germline, CDR1 is LNHDA and CDR2 SQIVND (reference sequence). The CDR3 totals 16 residues. The V end lost 5 bases, the J end lost 0 bases, and 14 bases lay between the germline ends. Here the CDR3 DNA reads TGTGCCAGTAGTGCCCTGGAGGTCCGCTCTGGAAACACCATATATTTT. The encoded protein is CASSALEVRSGNTIYF.

This clone was found once. V gene TRBV11-3 combines with J gene TRBJ2-7; 12 nucleotides align to TRBD1. Trimming cost V 4 bases and J 7 bases; bases outside gene matches: 11. The CDR3 totals 16 residues. Germline CDR1 and CDR2: SGHNT and YENEEA. For the CDR3, the DNA is TGTGCCAGCAGCTCCACCGGGGGACAGGGGGCAGGGGAGCAGTACTTC. This codes for CASSSTGGQGAGEQYF. The variable domain in full, with the rest retrieved from reference TRBV11-3 and TRBJ2-7, is EAGVVQSPRYKIIEKKQPVAFWCNPISGHNTLYWYLQNLGQGPELLIRYENEEAVDDSQLPKDRFSAERLKGVDSTLKIQPAELGDSAVYLCASSSTGGQGAGEQYFGPGTRLTVT.

The chain carries TRBV7-2 and TRBJ2-2; TRBD2 might be the D (6 bases). Germline V gene sequence: CDR1 SGHTA, CDR2 FQGNSA. Trimming removed 5 bases at V and 4 bases at J, with 26 bases between. The CDR3 sequence is 19 residues long. CDR3 residues: CASSLTSLGGAGVTGELFF. In nucleotides, the CDR3 is TGTGCCAGCAGCCTCACCTCCCTTGGCGGGGCGGGCGTCACCGGGGAGCTGTTTTTT.

V usage is TRBV20-1 and J usage is TRBJ1-2; TRBD1 agrees at 8 bases. Unmatched junction bases numbered 2, after V lost 3 bases and J lost 2 bases. Germline loops: CDR1 DFQATT, CDR2 SNEGSKA (reference sequence). This CDR3 has 13 residues. The CDR3 DNA is TGCAGTGCTAGTTCAGGGGGCAACTATGGCTACACCTTC. Translated, it gives CSASSGGNYGYTF.

The chain recombines TRBV7-9 with TRBJ1-6; no reliable D call. Germline CDR1 SEHNR, CDR2 FQNEAQ (reference sequence). CDR3 length equals 17 residues. The V end lost 3 bases, the J end lost 7 bases, and 19 bases lay between the germline ends. The CDR3 nucleotides are TGTGCCAGCAGCTTGGTGTGGGCCACCCAGATAAATTCACCCCTCCACTTT. It translates to CASSLVWATQINSPLHF.

This clone was recorded only once. The chain has TRBV27 and TRBJ2-3, with 14 bases lining up with TRBD2. Trimming removed 4 bases from V and 5 bases from J; junction bases left unmatched: 5. The CDR3 spans 16 residues. Germline values: CDR1 MNHEY, CDR2 SMNVEV (reference sequence). DNA of the CDR3: TGTGCCAGCAGTTCGACTAGCGGGGGGGCGGGAGATACGCAGTATTTT. Translating gives CASSSTSGGAGDTQYF.

The V gene is TRBV5-1, the J gene TRBJ2-7; D is perhaps TRBD1 (5 bases). Trimming took off 7 bases at V and 0 bases at J, with 17 bases between the two ends. The CDR3 runs to 15 residues. In germline, CDR1 is SGHRS, CDR2 YFSETQ. The CDR3 spells CASRSSQGTSYEQYF. For the CDR3, the DNA is TGCGCCAGCCGATCCTCCCAGGGAACCTCCTACGAGCAGTACTTC. Together with reference TRBV5-1 and TRBJ2-7, the CDR3 gives the full variable domain: KAGVTQTPRYLIKTRGQQVTLSCSPISGHRSVSWYQQTPGQGLQFLFEYFSETQRNKGNFPGRFSGRQFSNSRSEMNVSTLELGDSALYLCASRSSQGTSYEQYFGPGTRLTVT.

The chain uses TRBV7-9 and TRBJ2-2, with TRBD1 matching over 7 bases. Trimming removed 1 base from V and 5 bases from J; junction bases left unmatched: 4. Germline V gives CDR1 SEHNR, CDR2 FQNEAQ (reference sequence). The CDR3 loop spans 15 amino acids. The CDR3 loop is CASSLERQGTGELFF. The CDR3 coding sequence is TGTGCCAGCAGCTTAGAGAGACAGGGAACCGGGGAGCTGTTTTTT.

The V gene is TRBV5-1, the J gene TRBJ1-6; D ambiguous. Germline lookup yields CDR1 SGHRS and CDR2 YFSETQ. With 3 bases removed from V and 0 bases from J, the gap between germline ends came to 19 bases. CDR3 length equals 19 residues. The CDR3 loop reads CASSSGRSEWSSYNSPLHF. In DNA form, the CDR3 reads TGCGCCAGCAGCTCTGGGAGGTCGGAGTGGAGCTCCTATAATTCACCCCTCCACTTT.

Of note for this clone: Other DNA variants within this sample encode the same CDR3. The chain has TRBV12-3 or TRBV12-4 and TRBJ1-2, with a tentative D call TRBD1 (5 bases). V lost 1 base and J 8 bases, leaving 5 bases between the germline ends. This CDR3 is 11 amino acids long. CDR3 sequence (DNA): TGTGCCAGCAGTTTAGGGGGCGGCTACACCTTC. Its translation is CASSLGGGYTF.

The CDR3 here is CASSLAGSGGPYEQYF. The CDR3 nucleotides are TGTGCCAGCAGCTTGGCGGGTAGTGGAGGACCCTACGAGCAGTACTTC. The rearrangement joins TRBV5-4 to TRBJ2-7, with a weak D call TRBD2 (5 bases). This CDR3 has 16 amino acids. Germline loops: CDR1 SGHNT, CDR2 YYREEE (reference sequence). The V gene lost 0 bases and the J gene lost 2 bases, with 15 bases spanning the gap.

The CDR3 DNA reads TGTGCCAGCAGCTTCGGGTCACCCCTGGACACCATATATTTT. Protein product: CASSFGSPLDTIYF. The chain couples TRBV13 to TRBJ1-3, with no clear D. The CDR3 is made up of 14 amino acids. Trimming cost V 3 bases and J 8 bases, with 14 bases left between them. In germline, CDR1 is PRHDT, CDR2 FYEKMQ (reference sequence).

The chain joins TRBV3-1 (or the pseudogene TRBV3-2) to TRBJ2-5; 8 positions agree with TRBD2. With 7 bases clipped from V and 5 bases from J, the junction kept 15 bases outside the gene matches. Germline V gene lookup returns CDR1 LGHDT and CDR2 YNNKEL (reference sequence). The CDR3 totals 16 residues. The CDR3: CASTLGGGGGGETQYF. CDR3 DNA sequence: TGTGCCAGCACCCTCGGAGGAGGCGGCGGGGGGGAGACCCAGTACTTC.

This rearrangement joins TRBV5-1 to TRBJ2-3, with TRBD2 matching 10 bases. CDR1 is SGHRS, CDR2 YFSETQ, per germline. J lost 3 bases, V lost 1 base, and 2 bases had no gene match. This CDR3 comprises 15 residues. The CDR3 DNA is TGCGCCAGCAGCTTGTCTAGCGGGGGAACAGATACGCAGTATTTT. This translates into CASSLSSGGTDTQYF. Variable domain in full (rest from reference TRBV5-1 and TRBJ2-3): KAGVTQTPRYLIKTRGQQVTLSCSPISGHRSVSWYQQTPGQGLQFLFEYFSETQRNKGNFPGRFSGRQFSNSRSEMNVSTLELGDSALYLCASSLSSGGTDTQYFGPGTRLTVL.

This chain connects TRBV5-5 to TRBJ1-1, with 9 bases that match TRBD1. Losses at the gene ends were 4 bases for V and 5 bases for J; bases not matched to a gene: 9. CDR3 size: 15 residues. The V gene's germline CDR1 is SGHKS and CDR2 YYEKEE (reference sequence). As DNA, the CDR3 is TGTGCCAGCAGCACACAGGGGGCCGGACGAACTGAAGCTTTCTTT. This encodes CASSTQGAGRTEAFF.

This clone occurred once. The V gene is TRBV5-1, the J gene TRBJ1-2; TRBD1 matches 8 bases. There are 16 residues in the CDR3. In germline, CDR1 is SGHRS, CDR2 YFSETQ. V dropped 0 bases and J dropped 6; count of bases not matched to a gene: 10. CDR3 bases: TGCGCCAGCAGCTTGGCCCAACAGGGGGGCCTTCATGGCTACACCTTC. It is translated as CASSLAQQGGLHGYTF.

V and J are TRBV19 and TRBJ1-5; D remains ambiguous. The CDR3 has 14 residues. The V end lost 1 base, the J end lost 7 bases, and 11 bases lay between the germline ends. Germline-derived CDR1 and CDR2 are LNHDA and SQIVND (reference sequence). CDR3 amino acids: CASSIGSYSQPQHF. CDR3 nucleotide sequence: TGTGCCAGTAGTATAGGGTCATACAGCCAGCCCCAGCATTTT. Based on the CDR3 plus reference TRBV19 and TRBJ1-5, the full variable domain is DGGITQSPKYLFRKEGQNVTLSCEQNLNHDAMYWYRQDPGQGLRLIYYSQIVNDFQKGDIAEGYSVSREKKESFPLTVTSAQKNPTAFYLCASSIGSYSQPQHFGDGTRLSIL.

The sample holds one count of this clone. This chain connects TRBV19 to TRBJ1-5, with D possibly TRBD1 on 5 matching bases. The CDR3 totals 15 residues. V shed 3 bases and J shed 3 bases, with 12 bases lying between them. Germline lookup yields CDR1 LNHDA and CDR2 SQIVND (reference sequence). This chain's CDR3 is CASSMVSGSNQPQHF. The CDR3 region has the DNA TGTGCCAGTAGTATGGTGTCAGGGTCCAATCAGCCCCAGCATTTT.